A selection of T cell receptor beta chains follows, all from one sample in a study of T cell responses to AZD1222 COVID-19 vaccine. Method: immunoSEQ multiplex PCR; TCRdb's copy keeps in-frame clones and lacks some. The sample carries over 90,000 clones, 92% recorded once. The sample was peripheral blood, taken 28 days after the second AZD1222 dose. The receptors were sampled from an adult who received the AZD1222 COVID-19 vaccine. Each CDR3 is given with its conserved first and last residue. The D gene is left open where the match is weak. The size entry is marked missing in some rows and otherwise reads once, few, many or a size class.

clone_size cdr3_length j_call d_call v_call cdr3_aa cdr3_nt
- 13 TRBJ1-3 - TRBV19 CATKQGPGNTIYF TGTGCCACCAAACAGGGCCCTGGAAACACCATATATTTT
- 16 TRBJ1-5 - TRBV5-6 CASSPLSGVGPRGRHF TGTGCCAGCAGCCCACTATCGGGGGTGGGGCCGCGAGGCCGGCATTTT
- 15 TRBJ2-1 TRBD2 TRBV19 CATGGAGGPLDEQFF TGTGCCACCGGGGGAGCGGGGGGGCCGCTGGATGAGCAGTTCTTC
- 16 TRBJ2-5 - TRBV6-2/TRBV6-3 CASSYGRGPGSETQYF TGTGCCAGCAGTTACGGTCGGGGCCCCGGGTCGGAGACCCAGTACTTC
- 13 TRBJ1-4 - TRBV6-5 CASRGLLDEKLFF TGTGCCTCCCGAGGGCTTTTGGATGAAAAACTGTTTTTT
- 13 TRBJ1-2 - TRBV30 CAWSLGINYGYTF TGTGCCTGGAGTTTGGGAATTAACTATGGCTACACCTTC
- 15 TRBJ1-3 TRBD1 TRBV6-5 CASSPDRFSGNTIYF TGTGCCAGCAGTCCGGACAGGTTCTCTGGAAACACCATATATTTT
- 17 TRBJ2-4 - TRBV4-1 CASSSTVGPIAKNIQYF TGCGCCAGCAGCTCAACCGTAGGACCGATAGCCAAAAACATTCAGTACTTC
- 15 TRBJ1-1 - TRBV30 CACRKGSGDGVEAFF TGTGCCTGTAGGAAAGGGTCCGGAGATGGTGTTGAAGCTTTCTTT
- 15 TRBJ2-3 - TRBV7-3 CASSIQGSSTDTQYF TGTGCCAGCAGCATTCAAGGGTCTAGCACAGATACGCAGTATTTT
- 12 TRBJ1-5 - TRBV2 CASRRTNQPQHF TGTGCCAGCAGGAGGACTAATCAGCCCCAGCATTTT
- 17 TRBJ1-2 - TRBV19 CASSPTQGVGPNYGYTF TGTGCCAGTAGTCCCACCCAGGGTGTGGGGCCAAACTATGGCTACACCTTC
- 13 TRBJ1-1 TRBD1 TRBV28 CASSLLGGAGAFF TGTGCCAGCAGTTTGCTAGGGGGCGCGGGAGCTTTCTTT
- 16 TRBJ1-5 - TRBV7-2 CASSLMGDYSNQPQHF TGTGCCAGCAGCTTAATGGGGGACTATAGCAATCAGCCCCAGCATTTT
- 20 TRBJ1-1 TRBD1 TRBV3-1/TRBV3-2 CASSQGYSTNRGLMNTEAFF TGTGCCAGCAGCCAGGGCTATTCGACAAACAGGGGACTAATGAACACTGAAGCTTTCTTT
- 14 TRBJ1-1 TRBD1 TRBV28 CASSLPPRGLEAFF TGTGCCAGCAGTTTACCCCCGAGGGGGCTAGAAGCTTTCTTT
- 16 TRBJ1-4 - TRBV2 CASVRQVLGTNEKLFF TGTGCCAGCGTACGACAGGTTTTGGGTACTAATGAAAAACTGTTTTTT
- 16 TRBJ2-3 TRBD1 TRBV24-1 CATSGRDRGPADTQYF TGTGCCACCAGTGGCAGGGACAGGGGCCCCGCAGATACGCAGTATTTT
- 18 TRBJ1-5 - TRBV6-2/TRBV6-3 CASSYLGHRTDSNQPQHF TGTGCCAGCAGTTACCTCGGACACCGGACCGATAGCAATCAGCCCCAGCATTTT
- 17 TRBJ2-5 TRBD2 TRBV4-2 CASSQDRSGAAQETQYF TGTGCCAGCAGCCAAGATCGAAGCGGGGCGGCCCAAGAGACCCAGTACTTC
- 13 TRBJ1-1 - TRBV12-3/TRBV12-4 CASSLYVNTEAFF TGTGCCAGCAGTTTATACGTGAACACTGAAGCTTTCTTT
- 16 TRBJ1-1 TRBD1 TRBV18 CASSSIRQGSRPEAFF TGTGCCAGCTCATCTATAAGACAGGGGAGTCGACCTGAAGCTTTCTTT
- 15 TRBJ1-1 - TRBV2 CASRGGLIMNTEAFF TGTGCCAGCAGGGGGGGACTTATCATGAACACTGAAGCTTTCTTT
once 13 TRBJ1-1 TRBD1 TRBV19 CASGRQGASEAFF TGTGCCTCAGGAAGGCAGGGGGCCTCTGAAGCTTTCTTT
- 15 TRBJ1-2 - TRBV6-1 CASSESPGGGYGYTF TGTGCCAGCAGTGAATCCCCCGGGGGAGGCTATGGCTACACCTTC
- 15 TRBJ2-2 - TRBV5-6 CASSLVQGNTGELFF TGTGCCAGCAGCTTGGTACAGGGGAACACCGGGGAGCTGTTTTTT
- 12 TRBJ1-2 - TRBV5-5 CASSRAGKGYTF TGTGCCAGCAGCCGGGCGGGGAAAGGCTACACCTTC
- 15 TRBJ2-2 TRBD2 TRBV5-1 CASSGLAGPTGELFF TGCGCCAGCAGCGGACTAGCGGGGCCCACCGGGGAGCTGTTTTTT
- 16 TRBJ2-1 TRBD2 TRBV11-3 CASSLVAGGSYNEQFF TGTGCCAGCAGCTTAGTAGCGGGGGGCTCCTACAATGAGCAGTTCTTC
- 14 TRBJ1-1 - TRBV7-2 CASSAGAANTEAFF TGTGCCAGCAGCGCGGGGGCTGCGAACACTGAAGCTTTCTTT
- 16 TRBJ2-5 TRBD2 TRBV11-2 CASSPGGSGGIETQYF TGTGCCAGCAGCCCCGGGGGTAGCGGGGGGATAGAGACCCAGTACTTC
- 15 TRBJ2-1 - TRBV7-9 CASSFSRGANNEQFF TGTGCCAGCAGCTTCTCGAGGGGGGCAAACAATGAGCAGTTCTTC
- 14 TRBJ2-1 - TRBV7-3 CASSLSVNNDRQFF TGTGCCAGCAGCTTATCCGTTAACAATGATAGGCAGTTCTTC
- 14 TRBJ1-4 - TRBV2 CASSLQGLNEKLFF TGTGCCAGCAGTCTCCAGGGGCTGAATGAAAAACTGTTTTTT
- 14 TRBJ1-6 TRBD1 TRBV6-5 CASHARGRDSPLHF TGTGCCAGCCACGCGAGGGGGCGCGATTCACCCCTCCACTTT
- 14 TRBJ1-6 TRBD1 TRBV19 CASSMTGDISPLHF TGTGCCAGTAGTATGACAGGGGATATTTCACCCCTCCACTTT
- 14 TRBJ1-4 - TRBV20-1 CSASAQGLYEKLFF TGCAGTGCTAGTGCGCAGGGCCTTTATGAAAAACTGTTTTTT
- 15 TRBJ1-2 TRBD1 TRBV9 CASSSTGTGTYGYTF TGTGCCAGCAGCTCAACCGGGACAGGAACCTATGGCTACACCTTC
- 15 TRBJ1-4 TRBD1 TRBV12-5 CASGLPGGVNEKLFF TGTGCTAGTGGTCTCCCAGGGGGAGTAAATGAAAAACTGTTTTTT
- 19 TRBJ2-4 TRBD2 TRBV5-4 CASSSGGLAGGLAKNIQYF TGTGCCAGCAGCTCTGGCGGGCTAGCGGGGGGACTAGCCAAAAACATTCAGTACTTC
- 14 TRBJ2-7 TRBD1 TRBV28 CASSSPGQSYEQYF TGTGCCAGCAGCTCGCCGGGACAGTCCTACGAGCAGTACTTC
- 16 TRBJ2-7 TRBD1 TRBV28 CASSPGDRIISYEQYF TGTGCCAGCAGTCCGGGGGACAGGATTATCTCCTACGAGCAGTACTTC
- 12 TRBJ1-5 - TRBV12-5 CASRYSNQPQHF TGTGCTAGCCGATATAGCAATCAGCCCCAGCATTTT
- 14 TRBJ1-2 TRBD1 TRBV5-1 CASSLSGTGEGYTF TGCGCCAGCAGCTTATCCGGGACAGGGGAAGGCTACACCTTC
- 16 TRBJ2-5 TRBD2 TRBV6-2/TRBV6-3 CASSSPGRGGLETQYF TGTGCCAGCAGTTCTCCCGGGCGGGGGGGCTTGGAGACCCAGTACTTC
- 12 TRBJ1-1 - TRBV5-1 CASSLNAGEAFF TGCGCCAGCAGCTTGAACGCAGGTGAAGCTTTCTTT
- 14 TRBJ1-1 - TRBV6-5 CASSRDTLNTEAFF TGTGCCAGCAGTCGGGACACATTGAACACTGAAGCTTTCTTT
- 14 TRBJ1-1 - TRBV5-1 CASSFEGMNTEAFF TGCGCCAGCAGCTTTGAGGGAATGAACACTGAAGCTTTCTTT
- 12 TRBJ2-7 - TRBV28 CASSSRGDEQYF TGTGCCAGCAGCTCCAGGGGAGACGAGCAGTACTTC
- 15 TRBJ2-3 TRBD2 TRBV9 CASSLIAGFTDTQYF TGTGCCAGCAGCCTAATAGCGGGCTTCACAGATACGCAGTATTTT
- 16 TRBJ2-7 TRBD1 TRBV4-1 CASSQRLSGQGYEQYF TGCGCCAGCAGCCAAAGACTTTCGGGACAGGGGTACGAGCAGTACTTC
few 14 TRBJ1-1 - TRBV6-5 CASSYSIGRTEAFF TGTGCCAGCAGTTACTCGATCGGGAGAACTGAAGCTTTCTTT
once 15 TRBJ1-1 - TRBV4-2 CASSQDRGMNTEAFF TGTGCCAGCAGCCAAGACAGGGGAATGAACACTGAAGCTTTCTTT
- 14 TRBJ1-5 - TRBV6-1 CASSDAQAGQPQHF TGTGCCAGCAGTGACGCTCAGGCAGGACAGCCCCAGCATTTT
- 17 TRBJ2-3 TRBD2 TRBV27 CASSPRGGGVWSDTQYF TGTGCCAGCAGCCCGCGGGGGGGTGGGGTGTGGTCAGATACGCAGTATTTT